One T cell receptor (beta chain) is described in this entry. The antigen is unknown. The sample comes from a study of OX40 agonist ivuxolimab in advanced cancers. Across the whole study: Across the patients, intravenous ivuxolimab was delivered every 2 weeks at 0.01 to 10 mg/kg.

Study-wide results and limits: Among the lowest peripheral clonal expansion occurred in 0.1-3.0 mg/kg partial responders.

The CDR3 spans 19 residues. The V gene's germline CDR1 is KGHSH and CDR2 LQKENI. Trimming at V came to 3 bases and at J to 1 base, leaving 15 bases not matched to a gene. Some clones are missing from TCRdb's copy, which holds only in-frame ones; the method was immunoSEQ multiplex PCR. The sample consists of roughly 130,000 clones, around 93% of them appearing once. J is TRBJ1-1 and V is TRBV18, with TRBD1 identical over 9 bases. Sample: CD4+ or CD8+ T cells sorted from blood, taken in a trial of the OX40 agonist ivuxolimab. The receptor's source is an adult with an advanced solid tumor such as melanoma, head and neck, liver or kidney cancer. The CDR3 sequence: CASSPLTKRTGERNTEAFF. The CDR3 DNA reads TGTGCCAGCTCACCTTTAACGAAGAGGACAGGGGAAAGGAACACTGAAGCTTTCTTT. The entire variable domain, with the rest obtained from reference TRBV18 and TRBJ1-1, is as follows: NAGVMQNPRHLVRRRGQEARLRCSPMKGHSHVYWYRQLPEEGLKFMVYLQKENIIDESGMPKERFSAEFPKEGPSILRIQQVVRGDSAAYFCASSPLTKRTGERNTEAFFGQGTRLTVV.